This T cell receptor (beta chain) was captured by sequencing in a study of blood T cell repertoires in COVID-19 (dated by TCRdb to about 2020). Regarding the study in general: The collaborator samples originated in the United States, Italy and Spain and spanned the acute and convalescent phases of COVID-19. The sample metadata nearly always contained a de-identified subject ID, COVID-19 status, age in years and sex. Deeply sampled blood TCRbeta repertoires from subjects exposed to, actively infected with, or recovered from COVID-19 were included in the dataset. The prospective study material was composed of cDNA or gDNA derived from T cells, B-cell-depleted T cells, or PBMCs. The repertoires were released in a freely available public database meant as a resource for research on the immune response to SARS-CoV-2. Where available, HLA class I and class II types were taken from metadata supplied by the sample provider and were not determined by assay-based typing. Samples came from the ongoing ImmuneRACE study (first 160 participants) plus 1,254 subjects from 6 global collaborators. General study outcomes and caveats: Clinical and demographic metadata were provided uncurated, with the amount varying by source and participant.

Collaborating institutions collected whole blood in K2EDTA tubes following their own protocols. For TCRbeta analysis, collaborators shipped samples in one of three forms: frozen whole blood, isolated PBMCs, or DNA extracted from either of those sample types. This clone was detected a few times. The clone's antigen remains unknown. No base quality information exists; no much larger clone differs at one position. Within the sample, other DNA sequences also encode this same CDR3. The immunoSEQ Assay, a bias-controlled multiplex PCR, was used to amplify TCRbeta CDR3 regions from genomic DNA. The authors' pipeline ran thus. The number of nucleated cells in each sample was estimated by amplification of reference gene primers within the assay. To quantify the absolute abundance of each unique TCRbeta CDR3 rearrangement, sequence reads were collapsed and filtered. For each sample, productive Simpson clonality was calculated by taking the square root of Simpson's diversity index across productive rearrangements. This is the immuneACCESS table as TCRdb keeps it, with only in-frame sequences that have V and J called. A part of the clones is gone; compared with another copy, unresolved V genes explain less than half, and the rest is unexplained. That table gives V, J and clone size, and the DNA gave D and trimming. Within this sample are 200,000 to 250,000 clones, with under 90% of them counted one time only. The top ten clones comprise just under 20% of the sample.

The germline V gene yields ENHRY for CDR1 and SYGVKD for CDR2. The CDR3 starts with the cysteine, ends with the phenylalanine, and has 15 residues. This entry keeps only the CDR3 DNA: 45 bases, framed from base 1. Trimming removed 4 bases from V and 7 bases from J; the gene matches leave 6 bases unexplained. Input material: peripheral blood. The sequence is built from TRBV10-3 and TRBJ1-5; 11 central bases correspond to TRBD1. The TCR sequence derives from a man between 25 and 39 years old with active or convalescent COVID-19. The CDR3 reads CAISGGQGVGQPQHF. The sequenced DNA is TGTGCCATCAGTGGGGGACAGGGGGTGGGGCAGCCCCAGCATTTT.